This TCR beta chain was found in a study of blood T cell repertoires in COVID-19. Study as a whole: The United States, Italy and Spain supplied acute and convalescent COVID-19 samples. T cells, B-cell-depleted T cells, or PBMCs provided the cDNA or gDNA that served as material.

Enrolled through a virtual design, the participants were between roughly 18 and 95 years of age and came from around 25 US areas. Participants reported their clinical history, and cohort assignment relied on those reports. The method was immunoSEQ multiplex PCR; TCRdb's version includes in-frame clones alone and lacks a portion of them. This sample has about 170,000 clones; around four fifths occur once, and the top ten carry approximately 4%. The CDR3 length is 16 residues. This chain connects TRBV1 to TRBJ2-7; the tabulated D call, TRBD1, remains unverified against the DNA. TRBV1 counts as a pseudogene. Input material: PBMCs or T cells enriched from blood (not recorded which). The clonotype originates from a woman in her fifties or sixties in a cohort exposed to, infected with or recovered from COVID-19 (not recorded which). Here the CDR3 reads CTSSQGGDRASYEQYF. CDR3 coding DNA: TGCACCAGCAGCCAAGGAGGGGACAGGGCAAGTTACGAGCAGTACTTC.